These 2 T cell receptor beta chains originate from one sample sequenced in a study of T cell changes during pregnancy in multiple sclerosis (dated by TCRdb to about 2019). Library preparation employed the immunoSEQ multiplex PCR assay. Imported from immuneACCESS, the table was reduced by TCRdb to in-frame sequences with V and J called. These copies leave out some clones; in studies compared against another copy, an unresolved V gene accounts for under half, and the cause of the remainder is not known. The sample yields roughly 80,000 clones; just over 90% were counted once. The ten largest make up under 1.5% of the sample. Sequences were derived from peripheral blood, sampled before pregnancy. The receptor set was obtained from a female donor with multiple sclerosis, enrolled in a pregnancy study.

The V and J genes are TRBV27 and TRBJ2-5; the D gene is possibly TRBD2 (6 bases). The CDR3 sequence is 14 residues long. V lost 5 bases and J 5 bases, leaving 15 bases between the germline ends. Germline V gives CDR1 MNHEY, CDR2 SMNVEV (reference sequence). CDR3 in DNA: TGTGCCAGCAGTCCCCCCGGCGGGATGGAGACCCAGTACTTC. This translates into CASSPPGGMETQYF.

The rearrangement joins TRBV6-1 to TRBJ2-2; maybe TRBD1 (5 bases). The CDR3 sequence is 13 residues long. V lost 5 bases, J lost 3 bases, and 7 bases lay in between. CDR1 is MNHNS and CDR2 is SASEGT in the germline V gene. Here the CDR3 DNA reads TGTGCCAGCAGTCCAGGGTACACCGGGGAGCTGTTTTTT. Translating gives CASSPGYTGELFF.